These T cell receptor beta chains were read from a single sample in a study of vaccination and CD4 T cells after COVID-19. Each CDR3 protein gets one entry after TCRdb re-called the PCR reads with MiXCR. This sample carries 11,000 to 15,000 distinct CDR3 sequences, roughly four fifths of them seen once, and the ten largest clones take under 13%. Their antigens are not known. Sample: CD4+ T cells from blood, cultured in vitro. The receptors were gathered from a human donor who had recovered from COVID-19. CDR3s include the opening cysteine and the closing phenylalanine or tryptophan. The D gene is left open where the match is weak. Some rows mark clone size as missing; the rest say once, few, many or name a class of expanded clone.

v_call: TRBV18
clone_size: .
j_call: TRBJ1-3
d_call: .
cdr3_aa: CASSPGSSGNTIYF
cdr3_nt: TGTGCCAGCTCACCGGGCAGCTCTGGAAACACCATATATTTT

v_call: TRBV29-1
clone_size: .
j_call: TRBJ1-1
d_call: .
cdr3_aa: CSTKEGSMNTEAFF
cdr3_nt: TGCAGCACTAAGGAAGGGAGCATGAACACTGAAGCTTTCTTT

v_call: TRBV6-1
clone_size: .
j_call: TRBJ1-1
d_call: .
cdr3_aa: CASIPGLNTEAFF
cdr3_nt: TGTGCCAGCATCCCGGGCTTGAACACTGAAGCTTTCTTT

v_call: TRBV6-1
clone_size: .
j_call: TRBJ1-6
d_call: .
cdr3_aa: CASTPTRGTLRNSPLHF
cdr3_nt: TGTGCCAGCACCCCAACCCGGGGCACACTACGAAATTCACCCCTCCACTTT

v_call: TRBV20-1
clone_size: few
j_call: TRBJ1-1
d_call: .
cdr3_aa: CSARGNTEAFF
cdr3_nt: TGCAGTGCTAGAGGGAACACTGAAGCTTTCTTT

v_call: TRBV27
clone_size: .
j_call: TRBJ2-5
d_call: .
cdr3_aa: CASRKTGRGGTQYF
cdr3_nt: TGTGCCAGCAGGAAGACAGGGCGGGGTGGGACCCAGTACTTC

v_call: TRBV19
clone_size: .
j_call: TRBJ2-1
d_call: TRBD2
cdr3_aa: CASRWGAGANEQFF
cdr3_nt: TGTGCCAGTAGATGGGGAGCGGGAGCGAATGAGCAGTTCTTC

v_call: TRBV20-1
clone_size: .
j_call: TRBJ1-2
d_call: .
cdr3_aa: CSARIVGDYGYTF
cdr3_nt: TGCAGTGCTAGGATTGTGGGAGACTATGGCTACACCTTC

v_call: TRBV27
clone_size: few
j_call: TRBJ1-1
d_call: .
cdr3_aa: CASRSSSSGRGFF
cdr3_nt: TGTGCCAGCAGGTCAAGCTCAAGCGGACGAGGTTTCTTT

v_call: TRBV6-1
clone_size: few
j_call: TRBJ1-5
d_call: TRBD1
cdr3_aa: CASEDRANQPQHF
cdr3_nt: TGTGCCAGCGAAGACAGGGCCAATCAGCCCCAGCATTTT

v_call: TRBV6-5
clone_size: .
j_call: TRBJ2-7
d_call: TRBD2
cdr3_aa: CASSWGLTYEQYF
cdr3_nt: TGTGCCAGCAGTTGGGGACTAACGTACGAGCAGTACTTC

v_call: TRBV6-2/TRBV6-3
clone_size: .
j_call: TRBJ1-2
d_call: .
cdr3_aa: CASRRTESGYTF
cdr3_nt: TGTGCCAGCAGGCGGACGGAAAGTGGCTACACCTTC

v_call: TRBV20-1
clone_size: few
j_call: TRBJ1-2
d_call: TRBD1
cdr3_aa: CSANLLGQGAAGYTF
cdr3_nt: TGCAGTGCCAACCTACTGGGACAGGGGGCCGCTGGCTACACCTTC

v_call: TRBV28
clone_size: once
j_call: TRBJ2-3
d_call: TRBD2
cdr3_aa: CASSTTSGRTDTQYF
cdr3_nt: TGTGCCAGCAGCACGACTAGCGGGAGAACAGATACGCAGTATTTT

v_call: TRBV6-1
clone_size: .
j_call: TRBJ1-2
d_call: .
cdr3_aa: CASRTGPESYYGYTF
cdr3_nt: TGTGCCAGCAGGACGGGTCCTGAAAGTTACTATGGCTACACCTTC

v_call: TRBV27
clone_size: .
j_call: TRBJ1-2
d_call: .
cdr3_aa: CASGTRVGVYYGYTF
cdr3_nt: TGTGCCAGCGGGACGCGAGTAGGAGTTTACTATGGCTACACCTTC

v_call: TRBV27
clone_size: .
j_call: TRBJ2-7
d_call: TRBD1
cdr3_aa: CASTFTGGEQYF
cdr3_nt: TGTGCCAGCACCTTCACAGGGGGCGAGCAGTACTTC

v_call: TRBV7-9
clone_size: .
j_call: TRBJ2-6
d_call: .
cdr3_aa: CASSFRRSGANVLTF
cdr3_nt: TGTGCCAGCAGCTTCAGGCGCTCTGGGGCCAACGTCCTGACTTTC

v_call: TRBV11-2
clone_size: .
j_call: TRBJ2-7
d_call: TRBD1
cdr3_aa: CASRNYRGHEQYF
cdr3_nt: TGTGCCAGCAGGAATTACAGGGGCCACGAGCAGTACTTC

v_call: TRBV24-1
clone_size: .
j_call: TRBJ1-5
d_call: TRBD1
cdr3_aa: CATSEQGAGNQPQHF
cdr3_nt: TGTGCCACCAGTGAGCAGGGGGCAGGCAATCAGCCCCAGCATTTT

v_call: TRBV27
clone_size: .
j_call: TRBJ1-2
d_call: TRBD1
cdr3_aa: CASSFDRVRGYTF
cdr3_nt: TGTGCCAGCAGTTTCGACAGGGTTCGTGGCTACACCTTC

v_call: TRBV7-2
clone_size: .
j_call: TRBJ1-2
d_call: TRBD1
cdr3_aa: CASSRSWTGGFYGYTF
cdr3_nt: TGTGCCAGCAGCCGGTCGTGGACAGGGGGTTTCTATGGCTACACCTTC

v_call: TRBV7-2
clone_size: .
j_call: TRBJ1-5
d_call: .
cdr3_aa: CASSQGVSNQPQHF
cdr3_nt: TGTGCCAGCAGCCAAGGGGTGAGCAATCAGCCCCAGCATTTT

v_call: TRBV19
clone_size: once
j_call: TRBJ1-5
d_call: .
cdr3_aa: CASSARLRGGQPQHF
cdr3_nt: TGTGCCAGTAGTGCTAGACTTCGAGGAGGACAGCCCCAGCATTTT

v_call: TRBV7-9
clone_size: .
j_call: TRBJ2-7
d_call: TRBD1
cdr3_aa: CASSSTGTGGHEQYF
cdr3_nt: TGTGCCAGCAGCTCAACCGGGACAGGGGGGCACGAGCAGTACTTC

v_call: TRBV20-1
clone_size: once
j_call: TRBJ1-1
d_call: TRBD1
cdr3_aa: CSARDEAQGRKAFF
cdr3_nt: TGCAGTGCTAGAGATGAGGCACAGGGGCGGAAAGCTTTCTTT

v_call: TRBV3-1
clone_size: .
j_call: TRBJ2-3
d_call: TRBD2
cdr3_aa: CASSQDVVATSGAPGTDTQYF
cdr3_nt: TGTGCCAGCAGCCAAGATGTGGTGGCGACTAGCGGGGCTCCAGGCACAGATACGCAGTATTTT

v_call: TRBV27
clone_size: .
j_call: TRBJ1-1
d_call: .
cdr3_aa: CASSLEGLNTEAFF
cdr3_nt: TGTGCCAGCAGTTTAGAGGGCTTGAACACTGAAGCTTTCTTT

v_call: TRBV2
clone_size: .
j_call: TRBJ2-2
d_call: .
cdr3_aa: CASRGVLNTGELFF
cdr3_nt: TGTGCCAGCAGAGGGGTCTTGAACACCGGGGAGCTGTTTTTT

v_call: TRBV5-1
clone_size: .
j_call: TRBJ1-1
d_call: .
cdr3_aa: CASSFLTATNTEAFF
cdr3_nt: TGCGCCAGCAGCTTCCTGACAGCGACGAACACTGAAGCTTTCTTT

v_call: TRBV7-9
clone_size: .
j_call: TRBJ2-1
d_call: TRBD1
cdr3_aa: CASSLTGSSYNEQFF
cdr3_nt: TGTGCCAGCAGCTTGACAGGGAGCTCCTACAATGAGCAGTTCTTC

v_call: TRBV27
clone_size: .
j_call: TRBJ2-6
d_call: .
cdr3_aa: CASSSAGAGANVLTF
cdr3_nt: TGTGCCAGCAGTTCCGCAGGGGCTGGGGCCAACGTCCTGACTTTC

v_call: TRBV20-1
clone_size: .
j_call: TRBJ1-1
d_call: .
cdr3_aa: CSASRGANRAEAFF
cdr3_nt: TGCAGTGCTAGCAGGGGCGCGAACCGGGCTGAAGCTTTCTTT

v_call: TRBV6-1
clone_size: .
j_call: TRBJ1-6
d_call: TRBD1
cdr3_aa: CASSGRGTGFSPLHF
cdr3_nt: TGTGCCAGCAGTGGCCGTGGGACAGGGTTCTCACCCCTCCACTTT

v_call: TRBV15
clone_size: .
j_call: TRBJ1-5
d_call: .
cdr3_aa: CATSRAPGLDQPQHF
cdr3_nt: TGTGCCACCAGCAGGGCACCCGGACTTGATCAGCCCCAGCATTTT

v_call: TRBV6-2/TRBV6-3
clone_size: .
j_call: TRBJ1-1
d_call: .
cdr3_aa: CASSSATGGTTEAFF
cdr3_nt: TGTGCCAGCAGTTCCGCAACCGGGGGGACCACTGAAGCTTTCTTT